These T cell receptor beta chains were read from a single sample in a study of T cell responses to AZD1222 COVID-19 vaccine. Measured with immunoSEQ multiplex PCR; TCRdb has only the in-frame clones, and not every one. The sample includes tens of thousands of clones, approximately 88% seen only once; the top ten take about 1.2%. The input for sequencing was peripheral blood, taken on day 0 of AZD1222 vaccination. The origin of the receptors is an adult in good health. Each CDR3 is given with its conserved first and last residue. Each record gives: V gene, clone size, D gene, J gene, CDR3 protein, CDR3 DNA. The D gene is left open where the match is weak. Clone size appears in some rows only: once, few, many, or a class for an expanded clone.

v_gene: TRBV5-1
abundance: -
d_gene: -
j_gene: TRBJ2-3
CDR3aa: CASSLVAGSDTQYF
CDR3nt: TGCGCCAGCAGCTTGGTGGCGGGATCAGATACGCAGTATTTT

v_gene: TRBV18
abundance: -
d_gene: TRBD1
j_gene: TRBJ2-7
CDR3aa: CASSPGTGVYEQYF
CDR3nt: TGTGCCAGCTCACCCGGGACAGGGGTCTACGAGCAGTACTTC

v_gene: TRBV10-1
abundance: once
d_gene: -
j_gene: TRBJ2-7
CDR3aa: CASSEAGRGYEQYF
CDR3nt: TGCGCCAGCAGTGAGGCAGGTAGAGGTTACGAGCAGTACTTC

v_gene: TRBV4-1
abundance: -
d_gene: TRBD1
j_gene: TRBJ1-6
CDR3aa: CASSIGQGGYSPLHF
CDR3nt: TGCGCCAGCAGCATCGGACAGGGAGGGTATTCACCCCTCCACTTT

v_gene: TRBV7-2
abundance: -
d_gene: TRBD1
j_gene: TRBJ1-5
CDR3aa: CASSPDRDQPQHF
CDR3nt: TGTGCCAGCAGCCCCGACAGGGATCAGCCCCAGCATTTT

v_gene: TRBV19
abundance: -
d_gene: -
j_gene: TRBJ2-2
CDR3aa: CASSMDGKVGELFF
CDR3nt: TGTGCCAGTAGTATGGACGGGAAGGTCGGGGAGCTGTTTTTT

v_gene: TRBV7-2
abundance: once
d_gene: -
j_gene: TRBJ2-7
CDR3aa: CASSLVVRMEQYF
CDR3nt: TGTGCCAGCAGCTTAGTTGTGAGGATGGAGCAGTACTTC

v_gene: TRBV7-8
abundance: -
d_gene: TRBD1
j_gene: TRBJ2-1
CDR3aa: CASSLGRDRTYNEQFF
CDR3nt: TGTGCCAGCAGCTTAGGCCGGGACAGGACGTACAATGAGCAGTTCTTC

v_gene: TRBV7-9
abundance: -
d_gene: -
j_gene: TRBJ1-3
CDR3aa: CASSLQGPGNTIYF
CDR3nt: TGTGCCAGCAGCTTACAGGGACCTGGAAACACCATATATTTT

v_gene: TRBV19
abundance: -
d_gene: -
j_gene: TRBJ2-2
CDR3aa: CASSMRMSGVNTGELFF
CDR3nt: TGTGCCAGTAGTATGCGAATGTCAGGGGTGAACACCGGGGAGCTGTTTTTT

v_gene: TRBV5-4
abundance: -
d_gene: -
j_gene: TRBJ1-1
CDR3aa: CASSGGGLGTEAFF
CDR3nt: TGTGCCAGCAGCGGGGGGGGGCTCGGCACTGAAGCTTTCTTT

v_gene: TRBV29-1
abundance: few
d_gene: TRBD2
j_gene: TRBJ2-7
CDR3aa: CSVLGLAGVYEQYF
CDR3nt: TGCAGCGTTTTGGGACTAGCGGGAGTCTACGAGCAGTACTTC

v_gene: TRBV11-2
abundance: -
d_gene: -
j_gene: TRBJ2-7
CDR3aa: CASSLLRYEQYF
CDR3nt: TGTGCCAGCAGCTTACTTAGGTACGAGCAGTACTTC

v_gene: TRBV14
abundance: -
d_gene: -
j_gene: TRBJ1-1
CDR3aa: CASSHGELNTEAFF
CDR3nt: TGTGCCAGCAGCCATGGGGAACTGAACACTGAAGCTTTCTTT

v_gene: TRBV2
abundance: -
d_gene: TRBD2
j_gene: TRBJ2-7
CDR3aa: CASSASGRYEQYF
CDR3nt: TGTGCCAGCAGCGCTAGCGGGAGGTACGAGCAGTACTTC